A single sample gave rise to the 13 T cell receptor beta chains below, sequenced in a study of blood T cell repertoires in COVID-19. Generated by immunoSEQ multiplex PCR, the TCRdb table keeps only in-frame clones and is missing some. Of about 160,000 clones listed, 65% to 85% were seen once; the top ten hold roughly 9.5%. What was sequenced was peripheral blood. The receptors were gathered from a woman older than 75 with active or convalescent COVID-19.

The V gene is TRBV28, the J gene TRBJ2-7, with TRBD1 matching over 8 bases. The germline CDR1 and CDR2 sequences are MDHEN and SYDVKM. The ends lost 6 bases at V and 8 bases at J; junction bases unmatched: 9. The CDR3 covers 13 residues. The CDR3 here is CASRTTGVGKQYF. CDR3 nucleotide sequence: TGTGCCAGCAGGACGACAGGGGTGGGAAAGCAGTACTTC.

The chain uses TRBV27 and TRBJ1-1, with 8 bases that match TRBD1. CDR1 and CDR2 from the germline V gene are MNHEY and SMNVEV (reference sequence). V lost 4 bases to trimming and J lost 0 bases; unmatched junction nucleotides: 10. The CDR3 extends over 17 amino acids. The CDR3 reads CASSSYRGRDMNTEAFF. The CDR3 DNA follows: TGTGCCAGCAGTTCGTACAGGGGGAGGGACATGAACACTGAAGCTTTCTTT.

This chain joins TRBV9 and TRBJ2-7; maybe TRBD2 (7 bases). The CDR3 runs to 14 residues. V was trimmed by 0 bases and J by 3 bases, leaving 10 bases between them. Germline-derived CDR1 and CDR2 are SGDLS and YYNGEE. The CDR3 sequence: CASSVGGGGYEQYF. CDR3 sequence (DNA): TGTGCCAGCAGCGTAGGAGGGGGGGGCTACGAGCAGTACTTC. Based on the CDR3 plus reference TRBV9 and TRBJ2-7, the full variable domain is DSGVTQTPKHLITATGQRVTLRCSPRSGDLSVYWYQQSLDQGLQFLIQYYNGEERAKGNILERFSAQQFPDLHSELNLSSLELGDSALYFCASSVGGGGYEQYFGPGTRLTVT.

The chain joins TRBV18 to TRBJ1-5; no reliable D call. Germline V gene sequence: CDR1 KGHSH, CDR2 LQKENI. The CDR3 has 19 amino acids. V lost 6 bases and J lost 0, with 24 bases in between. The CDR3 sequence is CASSRAEADYFYSNQPQHF. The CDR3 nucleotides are TGTGCCAGCTCCCGGGCGGAGGCCGATTACTTTTATAGCAATCAGCCCCAGCATTTT.

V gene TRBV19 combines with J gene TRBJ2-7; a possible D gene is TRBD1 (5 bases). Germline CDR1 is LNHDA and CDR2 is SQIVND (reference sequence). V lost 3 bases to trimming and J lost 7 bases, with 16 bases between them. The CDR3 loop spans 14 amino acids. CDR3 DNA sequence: TGTGCCAGTAGTATTTCTGGCAGGGTGGGGGAGCAGTACTTC. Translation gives CASSISGRVGEQYF.

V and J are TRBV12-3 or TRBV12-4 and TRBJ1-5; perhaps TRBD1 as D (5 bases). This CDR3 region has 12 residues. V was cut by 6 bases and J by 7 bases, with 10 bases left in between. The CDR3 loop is CASRSGFQPQHF. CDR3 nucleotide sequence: TGTGCCAGCAGGTCAGGGTTCCAGCCCCAGCATTTT.

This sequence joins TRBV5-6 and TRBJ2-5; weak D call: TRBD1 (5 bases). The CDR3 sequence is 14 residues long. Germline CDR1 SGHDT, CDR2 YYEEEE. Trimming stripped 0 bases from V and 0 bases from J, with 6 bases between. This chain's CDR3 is CASSLVQDQETQYF. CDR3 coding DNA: TGTGCCAGCAGCTTGGTACAGGACCAAGAGACCCAGTACTTC.

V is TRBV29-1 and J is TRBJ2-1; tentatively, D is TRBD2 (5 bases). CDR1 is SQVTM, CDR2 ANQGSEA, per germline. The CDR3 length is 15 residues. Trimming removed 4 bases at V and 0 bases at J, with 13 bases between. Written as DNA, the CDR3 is TGCAGCGTTGTGTTAGCGAAAAGCTCCTACAATGAGCAGTTCTTC. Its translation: CSVVLAKSSYNEQFF.

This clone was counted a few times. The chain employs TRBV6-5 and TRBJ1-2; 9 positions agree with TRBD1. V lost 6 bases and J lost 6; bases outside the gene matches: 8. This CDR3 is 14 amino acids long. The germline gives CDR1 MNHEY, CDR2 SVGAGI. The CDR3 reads CASRDRDREDGYTF. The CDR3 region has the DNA TGTGCCAGCAGAGACCGGGACAGGGAAGATGGCTACACCTTC.

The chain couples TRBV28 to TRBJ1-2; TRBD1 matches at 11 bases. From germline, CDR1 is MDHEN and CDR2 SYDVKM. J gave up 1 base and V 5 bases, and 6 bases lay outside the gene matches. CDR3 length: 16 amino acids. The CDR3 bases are TGTGCCAGCAGTACTACCGGGACAGGGGGTAACTATGGCTACACCTTC. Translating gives CASSTTGTGGNYGYTF.

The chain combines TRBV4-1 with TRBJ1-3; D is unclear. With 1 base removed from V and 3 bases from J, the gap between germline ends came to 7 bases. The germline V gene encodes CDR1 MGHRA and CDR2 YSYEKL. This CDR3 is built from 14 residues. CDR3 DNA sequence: TGCGCCAGCAGCCAAGGACTTCTTGGAAACACCATATATTTT. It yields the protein CASSQGLLGNTIYF.

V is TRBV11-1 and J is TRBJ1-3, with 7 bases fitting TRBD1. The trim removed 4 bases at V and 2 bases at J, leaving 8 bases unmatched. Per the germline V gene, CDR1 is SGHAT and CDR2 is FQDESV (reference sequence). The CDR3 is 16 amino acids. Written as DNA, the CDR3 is TGTGCCAGCAGCTCGGGGGGGACAGCCGCTGGAAACACCATATATTTT. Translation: CASSSGGTAAGNTIYF. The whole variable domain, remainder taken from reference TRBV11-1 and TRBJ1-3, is EAEVAQSPRYKITEKSQAVAFWCDPISGHATLYWYRQILGQGPELLVQFQDESVVDDSQLPKDRFSAERLKGVDSTLKIQPAELGDSAMYLCASSSGGTAAGNTIYFGEGSWLTVV.

The CDR3: CASNFQGEKLFF. DNA for the CDR3: TGTGCCAGCAATTTCCAGGGGGAAAAACTGTTTTTT. The rearrangement links TRBV12-3 or TRBV12-4 to TRBJ1-4, with a weak D call TRBD1 (6 bases). V gave up 7 bases and J gave up 8 bases, with 11 bases separating them. This CDR3 is built from 12 residues.